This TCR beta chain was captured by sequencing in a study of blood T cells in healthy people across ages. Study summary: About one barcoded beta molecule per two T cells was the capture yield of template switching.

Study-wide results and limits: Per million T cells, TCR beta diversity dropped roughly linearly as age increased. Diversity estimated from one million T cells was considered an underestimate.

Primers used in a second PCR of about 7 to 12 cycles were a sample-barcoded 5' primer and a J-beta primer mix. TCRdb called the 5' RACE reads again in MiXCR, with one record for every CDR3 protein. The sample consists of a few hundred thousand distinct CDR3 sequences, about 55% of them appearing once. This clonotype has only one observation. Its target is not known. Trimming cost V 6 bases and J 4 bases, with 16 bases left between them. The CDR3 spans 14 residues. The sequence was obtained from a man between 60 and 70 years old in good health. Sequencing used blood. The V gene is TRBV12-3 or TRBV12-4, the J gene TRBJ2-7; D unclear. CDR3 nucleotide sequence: TGTGCCAGCAGGCTAACCGGTCCTACTTACGAGCAGTACTTC. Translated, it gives CASRLTGPTYEQYF.